A single sample gave rise to the 25 T cell receptor beta chains below, sequenced in a study of glioma-infiltrating T cells after dendritic cell vaccination. The protocol was immunoSEQ multiplex PCR, while the TCRdb copy is restricted to in-frame clones and leaves out a portion. The sample shows about 82,000 clones, roughly 89% of them seen only once. This sample comprised blood, obtained before dendritic cell vaccination. The source is a human donor with glioblastoma.

V usage is TRBV11-3 and J usage is TRBJ2-3, with D tentatively TRBD2 (6 bases). Germline-derived CDR1 and CDR2 are SGHNT and YENEEA. This CDR3 spans 17 amino acids. The germline V and J ends were trimmed by 6 bases and 5 bases, with 24 bases remaining between them. Here the CDR3 reads CASSSSLGRRRGDTQYF. As DNA, the CDR3 is TGTGCCAGCAGTTCCTCTCTGGGGCGGCGGAGGGGAGATACGCAGTATTTT.

The CDR3 nucleotides are TGTGCCTGGACCCCCGCGGACAGGGGCTCCTACGAGCAGTACTTC. Translation: CAWTPADRGSYEQYF. The V and J genes are TRBV30 and TRBJ2-7, with TRBD1 matching over 9 bases. The CDR3 totals 15 residues. Trimming removed 4 bases from V and 0 bases from J; junction bases left unmatched: 7. The V gene's germline CDR1 is GTSNPN and CDR2 SVGIG (reference sequence).

This chain uses TRBV2 with TRBJ1-6; D possibly corresponds to TRBD1 (6 bases). CDR3 size: 15 residues. Per germline, CDR1 SNHLY and CDR2 FYNNEI. V was clipped by 4 bases and J by 9 bases, with 16 bases between them. The chain's CDR3 is CASSGWVGGGSPLHF. The CDR3 nucleotides are TGTGCCAGCAGTGGATGGGTAGGGGGTGGTTCACCCCTCCACTTT.

This rearrangement joins TRBV15 to TRBJ2-1; D unresolved. Trimming took off 5 bases at V and 4 bases at J, with 18 bases between the two ends. The length of the CDR3 is 16 residues. Germline CDR1 reads LNHNV; CDR2 reads YYDKDF (reference sequence). The CDR3 nucleotides read TGTGCCACCAGCCTTAACACGGGTAACACATACAATGAGCAGTTCTTC. Translating gives CATSLNTGNTYNEQFF. Complete variable domain (other parts from reference TRBV15 and TRBJ2-1): DAMVIQNPRYQVTQFGKPVTLSCSQTLNHNVMYWYQQKSSQAPKLLFHYYDKDFNNEADTPDNFQSRRPNTSFCFLDIRSPGLGDTAMYLCATSLNTGNTYNEQFFGPGTRLTVL.

The rearrangement joins TRBV6-1 to TRBJ2-1; D is possibly TRBD1 (6 bases). Germline values: CDR1 MNHNS, CDR2 SASEGT. The CDR3 is 11 amino acids. V was trimmed by 5 bases and J by 7 bases, leaving 6 bases between them. In DNA, the CDR3 is TGTGCCAGCAGTCAGGGGAATGAGCAGTTCTTC. It is translated as CASSQGNEQFF.

The chain is built from TRBV5-1 and TRBJ1-2; D is ambiguous. CDR3 length: 14 amino acids. CDR1 is SGHRS and CDR2 is YFSETQ in the germline V gene. V was pared by 0 bases and J by 7 bases, with 13 bases between. The CDR3 coding sequence is TGCGCCAGCAGCTTGGGACTGATTGCCCGTGGCTACACCTTC. It codes for CASSLGLIARGYTF. The entire variable domain, with the rest obtained from reference TRBV5-1 and TRBJ1-2, is as follows: KAGVTQTPRYLIKTRGQQVTLSCSPISGHRSVSWYQQTPGQGLQFLFEYFSETQRNKGNFPGRFSGRQFSNSRSEMNVSTLELGDSALYLCASSLGLIARGYTFGSGTRLTVV.

The chain recombines TRBV4-1 with TRBJ1-5; TRBD1 aligns across 7 bases. Germline CDR1 MGHRA, CDR2 YSYEKL. V gave up 0 bases and J gave up 3 bases; unmatched junction bases: 2. The CDR3 totals 15 residues. CDR3 sequence: CASSQETGYNQPQHF. CDR3 DNA sequence: TGCGCCAGCAGCCAAGAGACAGGGTACAATCAGCCCCAGCATTTT.

CDR3 DNA sequence: TGTGCCATCAGTGAAGGAGGGGTCTCTGAAGCTTTCTTT. Translating gives CAISEGGVSEAFF. The chain employs TRBV10-3 and TRBJ1-1, with a possible D match to TRBD1 (5 bases). This CDR3 region has 13 residues. CDR1 is ENHRY, CDR2 SYGVKD, per germline. V dropped 3 bases and J dropped 6 bases, with 11 bases sitting between them.

This rearrangement joins TRBV30 to TRBJ2-1; D unclear. CDR1 and CDR2 (germline): GTSNPN, SVGIG (reference sequence). This CDR3 spans 11 amino acids. V lost 1 base, J lost 8 bases, and 6 bases lay in between. The CDR3 DNA reads as TGTGCCTGGAGTGGACTTCATGAGCAGTTCTTC. Encoded protein: CAWSGLHEQFF.

Only a few counts were recorded for this clone. The chain uses TRBV2 and TRBJ2-3, with a possible D match to TRBD2 (5 bases). Trimming cost V 2 bases and J 6 bases, with 12 bases left between them. The CDR3 consists of 14 residues. CDR1 and CDR2 (germline): SNHLY, FYNNEI. DNA of the CDR3: TGTGCCAGCAGTGAACAGCGGTCCTTGGATACGCAGTATTTT. This encodes CASSEQRSLDTQYF.

The chain has TRBV19 and TRBJ1-4; 11 bases are a match to TRBD1. Germline values: CDR1 LNHDA, CDR2 SQIVND (reference sequence). This CDR3 contains 13 residues. The ends lost 3 bases at V and 11 bases at J; junction bases unmatched: 2. The CDR3 protein is CASSMDRGPKLFF. CDR3 DNA: TGTGCCAGTAGTATGGACAGGGGGCCGAAACTGTTTTTT.

This sequence joins TRBV9 and TRBJ2-5, with a weak D call TRBD1 (6 bases). V gave up 4 bases and J gave up 2 bases, with 12 bases separating them. The CDR3 runs to 14 residues. In germline, CDR1 is SGDLS, CDR2 YYNGEE. This CDR3 is CASSPSGTQETQYF. Here the CDR3 DNA reads TGTGCCAGCAGCCCGTCAGGGACACAAGAGACCCAGTACTTC.

This clone came up a few times. This sequence joins TRBV10-1 and TRBJ2-7; the match to TRBD1 covers 8 bases. The length of the CDR3 is 14 residues. CDR1 is WNHNN, CDR2 SYGVQD, per germline (reference sequence). The junction had 11 bases not matched to a gene; V was cut back by 9 bases and J by 4 bases. The CDR3 nucleotides read TGCGCCAGTTTGTCGGAGCAGGGGGCGTACGAGCAGTACTTC. This encodes CASLSEQGAYEQYF.

The chain employs TRBV7-9 and TRBJ2-7; 9 bases align to TRBD1. This CDR3 is 15 amino acids long. The germline V gene encodes CDR1 SEHNR and CDR2 FQNEAQ (reference sequence). The junction had 7 bases not matched to a gene; V was cut back by 5 bases and J by 2 bases. The CDR3 region has the DNA TGTGCCAGCAGCCCGGGACAGGGATATACCTACGAGCAGTACTTC. Translation gives CASSPGQGYTYEQYF.

V and J are TRBV7-8 and TRBJ1-6; 7 nucleotides align to TRBD1. With 3 bases clipped from V and 6 bases from J, the junction kept 5 bases outside the gene matches. The germline CDR1 and CDR2 sequences are SGHVS and FQNEAQ. This CDR3 spans 15 amino acids. CDR3 residues: CASSFETGFNSPLHF. In nucleotides, the CDR3 is TGTGCCAGCAGCTTCGAGACAGGGTTTAATTCACCCCTCCACTTT.

J is TRBJ1-5 and V is TRBV30; TRBD1 matches at 11 bases. With V trimmed by 0 bases and J by 7 bases, 2 bases remained unmatched. Germline lookup yields CDR1 GTSNPN and CDR2 SVGIG (reference sequence). The CDR3 totals 14 residues. The CDR3 region has the DNA TGTGCCTGGAGTGTAGGACAGGGGGCCCAGCCCCAGCATTTT. Amino acids: CAWSVGQGAQPQHF.

This rearrangement joins TRBV28 to TRBJ1-2; 9 nucleotides match TRBD1. Unmatched junction bases numbered 2, after V lost 6 bases and J lost 0 bases. Germline V gene sequence: CDR1 MDHEN, CDR2 SYDVKM. CDR3 length equals 14 residues. DNA of the CDR3: TGTGCCAGCAGAGGACAGGGGCCTAACTATGGCTACACCTTC. It is translated as CASRGQGPNYGYTF.

This rearrangement joins TRBV23-1 to TRBJ1-2, with TRBD1 as a possible D gene (6 bases). TRBV23-1 is filed as an ORF, its function uncertain. The CDR3 is 13 amino acids. V lost 4 bases and J lost 8, with 14 bases in between. The CDR3: CASSPGDSRGYTF. In DNA, the CDR3 is TGCGCCAGCAGTCCAGGGGATTCTCGGGGCTACACCTTC.

The chain is built from TRBV4-1 and TRBJ2-3, with TRBD2 matching 16 bases. CDR3 size: 16 residues. Germline lookup yields CDR1 MGHRA and CDR2 YSYEKL. The V gene end was trimmed by 4 bases and the J gene end by 6 bases; junction bases not matched to a gene: 4. CDR3 sequence: CASSPGLAGGLDTQYF. CDR3 nucleotide sequence: TGCGCCAGCAGCCCGGGACTAGCGGGGGGGCTGGATACGCAGTATTTT.

The rearrangement uses TRBV4-2 and TRBJ2-1, with TRBD2 identical over 8 bases. The junction had 9 bases not matched to a gene; V was cut back by 5 bases and J by 3 bases. Germline CDR1 reads LGHNA; CDR2 reads YNFKEQ. This CDR3 contains 16 residues. The CDR3: CASSSSLSGGYNEQFF. The CDR3 coding sequence is TGTGCCAGCAGCTCAAGTCTGAGCGGGGGCTACAATGAGCAGTTCTTC.

The rearrangement uses TRBV4-1 and TRBJ2-7, with 8 positions matching TRBD2. The J segment lost 3 bases and the V segment lost 2 bases, leaving 3 bases of the junction unmatched. Germline loops: CDR1 MGHRA, CDR2 YSYEKL. The CDR3 runs to 14 residues. The CDR3 loop is CASSQLGGGYEQYF. The CDR3 DNA sequence: TGCGCCAGCAGCCAACTCGGGGGGGGCTACGAGCAGTACTTC.

This clone was counted a single time. This rearrangement joins TRBV2 to TRBJ2-1; 8 positions match TRBD2. The V and J ends lost 1 base and 9 bases, in that order; junction bases with no gene match: 14. The CDR3 covers 17 residues. Germline values: CDR1 SNHLY, CDR2 FYNNEI. The CDR3 loop is CASSEGLAGRLGIEQFF. CDR3 DNA sequence: TGTGCCAGCAGTGAAGGGCTAGCGGGCCGACTCGGGATTGAGCAGTTCTTC.

The chain employs TRBV30 and TRBJ2-1; 12 nucleotides align to TRBD2. The CDR3 extends over 18 amino acids. V shed 2 bases, J shed 1 base, and the junction held 9 bases outside the gene matches. The germline V gene encodes CDR1 GTSNPN and CDR2 SVGIG (reference sequence). This CDR3 is CAWSPTRTSGASYNEQFF. The CDR3 DNA is TGTGCCTGGAGTCCGACCCGGACTAGCGGGGCATCCTACAATGAGCAGTTCTTC.

The chain employs TRBV11-3 and TRBJ2-3, with a tentative D call TRBD2 (6 bases). The CDR3 runs to 13 residues. Germline CDR1 SGHNT, CDR2 YENEEA. The V end lost 5 bases, the J end lost 5 bases, and 11 bases lay between the germline ends. CDR3 loop: CASSKRGGDTQYF. The CDR3 DNA sequence: TGTGCCAGCAGCAAGAGGGGAGGAGATACGCAGTATTTT.

This sequence joins TRBV9 and TRBJ1-5, with D perhaps TRBD1 (6 bases). V lost 0 bases and J lost 10, with 14 bases in between. Per the germline V gene, CDR1 is SGDLS and CDR2 is YYNGEE. This CDR3 comprises 14 residues. The CDR3: CASSVDSGVSPQHF. CDR3 DNA sequence: TGTGCCAGCAGCGTAGATTCAGGGGTCTCTCCCCAGCATTTT.